The 17 T cell receptor beta chains below all came from one sample that was sequenced in a study of CD8+ T cells in alopecia areata (dated by TCRdb to 2016 to 2019). The time point label on this specimen signifies: roughly 26 weeks on oral tofacitinib. What the treatment or condition label conveys for this sample: oral pan-JAK inhibitor, 5-10 mg twice daily. Preparation of the library involved the immunoSEQ multiplex PCR assay. RNA was extracted from all samples and reverse transcribed into cDNA, which served as template for TCR sequencing. TCRdb obtained this table from immuneACCESS and retained in-frame rearrangements with V and J assigned. These tables miss some clones; where compared with another copy, unresolved V genes account for less than half of the shortfall, and the remainder is unexplained. The sample yields 80,000 to 95,000 clones; around 47% were counted once. The top ten clonotypes cover roughly a sixth of the sample.

This specimen was CD8+ T cells sorted from blood, taken at week 24, from a patient treated with tofacitinib. These receptors were collected from a human donor with alopecia areata.

This clone was recorded a few times. The chain carries TRBV11-2 and TRBJ2-6, with 10 bases lining up with TRBD1. V dropped 3 bases and J dropped 4; count of bases not matched to a gene: 6. The CDR3 extends over 17 amino acids. CDR1 and CDR2 (germline): SGHAT, FQNNGV. CDR3 sequence: CASSLTGGAPGANVLTF. In DNA form, the CDR3 reads TGTGCCAGCAGCTTGACAGGGGGCGCGCCCGGGGCCAACGTCCTGACTTTC.

The chain carries TRBV29-1 and TRBJ1-2, with 8 nucleotides matching TRBD1. With V trimmed by 6 bases and J by 4 bases, 13 bases remained unmatched. Germline V gene data show CDR1 as SQVTM and CDR2 as ANQGSEA. The CDR3 runs 15 residues. The chain's CDR3 is CSVATQGAPSYGYTF. In nucleotides, the CDR3 is TGCAGCGTGGCTACTCAGGGGGCGCCCAGCTATGGCTACACCTTC.

V gene TRBV5-5 combines with J gene TRBJ2-4; a possible D gene is TRBD1 (6 bases). Germline loops: CDR1 SGHKS, CDR2 YYEKEE (reference sequence). Deletions cut 7 bases from V and 1 base from J, with 15 bases between. The CDR3 is made up of 15 amino acids. The chain's CDR3 is CASGDTGTAKNIQYF. The CDR3 DNA is TGTGCCAGCGGCGATACAGGGACCGCCAAAAACATTCAGTACTTC.

This clone appeared a few times. Within the sample, other DNA sequences also encode this same CDR3. The CDR3 region is CASSGGTSGYNEQFF. The CDR3 DNA sequence: TGTGCCAGCAGCGGAGGGACTAGCGGCTACAATGAGCAGTTCTTC. The rearrangement uses TRBV9 and TRBJ2-1, with 11 bases that match TRBD2. The junction had 2 bases not matched to a gene; V was cut back by 3 bases and J by 3 bases. This CDR3 is 15 amino acids long. Germline V lookup: CDR1 SGDLS, CDR2 YYNGEE.

V gene TRBV5-1 combines with J gene TRBJ2-1; 9 nucleotides align to TRBD1. The V gene's germline CDR1 is SGHRS and CDR2 YFSETQ. CDR3 length: 15 amino acids. V lost 2 bases and J lost 8; bases outside the gene matches: 8. The CDR3 DNA is TGCGCCAGCAGCTTCATCGGACAGGGGATTGATGAGCAGTTCTTC. Translation: CASSFIGQGIDEQFF.

The chain couples TRBV29-1 to TRBJ1-1; 8 nucleotides match TRBD1. The CDR3 has 15 residues. Unmatched junction bases numbered 13, after V lost 7 bases and J lost 3 bases. The germline V gene encodes CDR1 SQVTM and CDR2 ANQGSEA. The CDR3 here is CSDLTGALGDTEAFF. CDR3 in DNA: TGCAGCGACCTGACAGGGGCCCTCGGGGACACTGAAGCTTTCTTT.

This clone occurred once. V gene TRBV5-4 combines with J gene TRBJ2-7; the D gene is possibly TRBD2 (5 bases). V lost 2 bases to trimming and J lost 4 bases, with 13 bases between them. CDR1 and CDR2 from the germline V gene are SGHNT and YYREEE (reference sequence). The CDR3 is 14 residues long. Here the CDR3 reads CASSFRESMYEQYF. Written as DNA, the CDR3 is TGTGCCAGCAGCTTCCGGGAATCGATGTACGAGCAGTACTTC.

A few counts support this clone. The same CDR3 is also encoded by other DNA sequences in this sample. V gene TRBV4-1 combines with J gene TRBJ2-7; tentatively, D is TRBD1 (6 bases). This CDR3 is 15 amino acids long. With 0 bases removed from V and 5 bases from J, the gap between germline ends came to 14 bases. Germline loops: CDR1 MGHRA, CDR2 YSYEKL. The CDR3 spells CASSQDSTGWDEQYF. In DNA form, the CDR3 reads TGCGCCAGCAGCCAAGATTCAACAGGGTGGGACGAGCAGTACTTC.

Only one count was recorded for this clone. V and J are TRBV9 and TRBJ2-1; 7 bases fit TRBD2. Per germline, CDR1 SGDLS and CDR2 YYNGEE. The CDR3 has 11 residues. Trimming at V came to 5 bases and at J to 7 bases, leaving 0 bases not matched to a gene. The CDR3 here is CASRAGNEQFF. CDR3 coding DNA: TGTGCCAGCAGAGCGGGAAATGAGCAGTTCTTC.

There are a few counts of this clone. The rearrangement links TRBV7-9 to TRBJ2-7; tentative D call: TRBD1 (5 bases). CDR1 is SEHNR and CDR2 is FQNEAQ in the germline V gene (reference sequence). Trimming pared 5 bases from V and 3 bases from J, leaving 8 bases between. The CDR3 totals 12 residues. The CDR3 loop is CASSRQIYEQYF. The CDR3 DNA reads TGTGCCAGCAGCCGACAGATCTACGAGCAGTACTTC.

V gene TRBV30 combines with J gene TRBJ2-7; 7 nucleotides agree with TRBD2. The CDR3 is made up of 13 amino acids. Germline CDR1 reads GTSNPN; CDR2 reads SVGIG (reference sequence). Germline trimming cut 5 bases from V and 3 bases from J; bases unmatched to any gene: 7. CDR3 in amino acids: CAWGLADYYEQYF. CDR3 DNA: TGTGCCTGGGGGCTAGCGGATTACTACGAGCAGTACTTC. The entire variable domain, with the rest obtained from reference TRBV30 and TRBJ2-7, is as follows: SQTIHQWPATLVQPVGSPLSLECTVEGTSNPNLYWYRQAAGRGLQLLFYSVGIGQISSEVPQNLSASRPQDRQFILSSKKLLLSDSGFYLCAWGLADYYEQYFGPGTRLTVT.

A few counts support this clone. This chain links TRBV4-1 with TRBJ1-2; D call uncertain. The germline V and J ends were trimmed by 0 bases and 8 bases, with 4 bases remaining between them. The CDR3 spans 11 residues. Per germline, CDR1 MGHRA and CDR2 YSYEKL. The CDR3: CASSQDRGYTF. CDR3 sequence (DNA): TGCGCCAGCAGCCAAGATAGGGGCTACACCTTC.

The chain recombines TRBV7-9 with TRBJ2-7; 7 bases are shared with TRBD1. Germline V gives CDR1 SEHNR, CDR2 FQNEAQ (reference sequence). This CDR3 has 13 residues. Losses at the gene ends were 4 bases for V and 3 bases for J; bases not matched to a gene: 3. The CDR3, as DNA: TGTGCCAGCAGCTCGACAGGGTTCTACGAGCAGTACTTC. This codes for CASSSTGFYEQYF.

The chain employs TRBV18 and TRBJ2-5; TRBD2 might be the D (6 bases). The CDR3 totals 14 residues. Germline CDR1 reads KGHSH; CDR2 reads LQKENI. The germline V and J ends were trimmed by 2 bases and 4 bases, with 11 bases remaining between them. The CDR3 protein is CASSPIRERETQYF. In DNA, the CDR3 is TGTGCCAGCTCACCAATCCGGGAGCGAGAGACCCAGTACTTC.

This sequence joins TRBV4-1 and TRBJ2-3, with D uncertain. The ends were cut back, 4 bases at V and 2 bases at J, with 13 bases in the middle. In germline, CDR1 is MGHRA, CDR2 YSYEKL. The length of the CDR3 is 15 residues. The DNA for the CDR3 is TGCGCCAGCAGCCCCCGTGTGCGATTCACAGATACGCAGTATTTT. Its protein is CASSPRVRFTDTQYF.

The count of this clone is one. V and J are TRBV4-1 and TRBJ1-1; D is undetermined. V was cut by 2 bases and J by 0 bases, with 4 bases left in between. This CDR3 is built from 13 residues. In germline, CDR1 is MGHRA, CDR2 YSYEKL. For the CDR3, the DNA is TGCGCCAGCAGCCAAAAAATGAACACTGAAGCTTTCTTT. Amino acid sequence: CASSQKMNTEAFF.

This clone has just a few counts. V is TRBV30 and J is TRBJ2-1; 8 nucleotides agree with TRBD2. After removal of 3 bases from V and 1 base from J, the junction contained 14 bases not matched to a gene. Per the germline V gene, CDR1 is GTSNPN and CDR2 is SVGIG (reference sequence). The CDR3 extends over 18 amino acids. In nucleotides, the CDR3 is TGTGCCTGGAGGGGAGAAGCGGGAGAAACCCTATCCTACAATGAGCAGTTCTTC. This translates into CAWRGEAGETLSYNEQFF.